This record looks at one T cell receptor (beta chain) sequence and its context. These data are taken from a study of blood T cell repertoires in COVID-19. Germline V gene sequence: CDR1 SEHNR, CDR2 FQNEAQ (reference sequence). V lost 10 bases and J lost 2, with 14 bases in between. The CDR3 has 13 residues. TCRdb keeps only in-frame clones here, not all; method: immunoSEQ multiplex PCR. The table has some 26,000 clones, 55% to 85% seen once. Sequencing was performed on peripheral blood. The V gene is TRBV7-9, the J gene TRBJ1-2, with D possibly TRBD1 on 6 matching bases. The clonotype comes from a woman aged 80 or older with acute or convalescent COVID-19. The CDR3 bases are TGTGCCATTACTGACAGGACGAACTATGGCTACACCTTC. This translates into CAITDRTNYGYTF.